A single sample is the source of the 18 T cell receptor beta chains below, sequenced in a study of blood T cell repertoires in COVID-19. Profiled with immunoSEQ multiplex PCR; TCRdb holds only in-frame clones, not every one. The sample lists about 340,000 clones, 88% occurring once. Sequencing used peripheral blood. The receptors were gathered from a woman aged 70-85 years with COVID-19, enrolled during active disease.

CDR3 bases: TGTGCCAGCAGCAATGGGACAGACTATGGCTACACCTTC. It translates to CASSNGTDYGYTF. The chain combines TRBV11-2 with TRBJ1-2; 7 positions agree with TRBD1. The CDR3 is made up of 13 amino acids. Germline assignment: CDR1 SGHAT and CDR2 FQNNGV. J gave up 3 bases and V 5 bases, and 3 bases lay outside the gene matches.

The V gene is TRBV18, the J gene TRBJ2-1, with 15 bases identical to TRBD2. There are 16 residues in the CDR3. CDR1 is KGHSH and CDR2 is LQKENI in the germline V gene. Trimming removed 4 bases from V and 8 bases from J; junction bases left unmatched: 6. The CDR3 spells CASSHSGLAGGDEQFF. The CDR3 DNA follows: TGTGCCAGCTCACACTCTGGACTAGCGGGGGGGGATGAGCAGTTCTTC.

This chain uses TRBV18 with TRBJ2-2, with TRBD1 as a possible D gene (6 bases). Germline CDR1 is KGHSH and CDR2 is LQKENI. Trimming shortened V by 3 bases and J by 4 bases, and 12 bases separated the two germline ends. The CDR3 length is 15 residues. This CDR3 reads CASSPGTPPTGELFF. In nucleotides, the CDR3 is TGTGCCAGCTCACCCGGGACACCACCCACCGGGGAGCTGTTTTTT.

This chain uses TRBV2 with TRBJ1-1; 9 nucleotides agree with TRBD1. After removal of 7 bases from V and 5 bases from J, the junction contained 11 bases not matched to a gene. Germline V gene lookup returns CDR1 SNHLY and CDR2 FYNNEI. This CDR3 has 15 amino acids. The CDR3 DNA follows: TGTGCCAGCATCGGGGACAGGGAGATTCGGACTGAAGCTTTCTTT. Its protein is CASIGDREIRTEAFF.

CDR3 sequence (DNA): TGTGCCAGCAGCCGACAGGGGGGCACTGAAGCTTTCTTT. Protein sequence: CASSRQGGTEAFF. The chain joins TRBV7-9 to TRBJ1-1, with 9 bases fitting TRBD1. The CDR3 is 13 residues long. Germline CDR1 reads SEHNR; CDR2 reads FQNEAQ (reference sequence). J lost 4 bases, V lost 5 bases, and 2 bases had no gene match.

The chain couples TRBV4-2 to TRBJ1-1; possibly TRBD1 for D (5 bases). V was shortened by 0 bases and J by 4 bases, with 15 bases between the two germline ends. This CDR3 spans 16 amino acids. The germline CDR1 and CDR2 sequences are LGHNA and YNFKEQ. CDR3 in amino acids: CASSQERRLQGTEAFF. As DNA, the CDR3 is TGTGCCAGCAGCCAAGAAAGGCGCTTGCAGGGCACTGAAGCTTTCTTT.

This sequence joins TRBV2 and TRBJ1-2, with 9 bases identical to TRBD1. Per the germline V gene, CDR1 is SNHLY and CDR2 is FYNNEI. J lost 7 bases, V lost 5 bases, and 11 bases had no gene match. This CDR3 has 15 residues. The CDR3 sequence: CASSTDSGTGSGYTF. CDR3 DNA: TGTGCCAGCAGTACAGATTCCGGGACAGGGAGTGGCTACACCTTC.

The V and J genes are TRBV18 and TRBJ2-5; D unresolved. The CDR3 is 14 residues long. Trimming removed 2 bases from V and 5 bases from J, with 12 bases in between. CDR1 and CDR2 from the germline V gene are KGHSH and LQKENI. CDR3 DNA: TGTGCCAGCTCACCAGACACGGTTTGGGAGACCCAGTACTTC. It yields the protein CASSPDTVWETQYF.

This clone appeared a single time. The chain combines TRBV28 with TRBJ1-2; 11 bases agree with TRBD1. Germline trimming cut 4 bases from V and 4 bases from J; bases unmatched to any gene: 11. The CDR3 extends over 17 amino acids. CDR1 and CDR2 from the germline V gene are MDHEN and SYDVKM. CDR3 bases: TGTGCCAGCAGTTCTAGGACAGGGGGCCACTTTGTCTATGGCTACACCTTC. Protein: CASSSRTGGHFVYGYTF.

In its sample, this clone was seen many times. The V and J genes are TRBV7-3 and TRBJ1-2; D is perhaps TRBD1 (5 bases). This CDR3 comprises 15 residues. Germline CDR1 SGHTA, CDR2 FQGTGA. Deletions cut 5 bases from V and 0 bases from J, with 13 bases between. The CDR3 loop is CASSLPTDTNYGYTF. CDR3 nucleotides: TGTGCCAGCAGCCTCCCGACGGACACTAACTATGGCTACACCTTC.

This chain joins TRBV18 and TRBJ1-4; possibly TRBD1 for D (6 bases). Germline V gene data show CDR1 as KGHSH and CDR2 as LQKENI. Trimming removed 0 bases from V and 4 bases from J, with 9 bases in between. The CDR3 runs to 15 residues. CDR3 DNA: TGTGCCAGCTCACCACCGGTAGGGGGTAATGAAAAACTGTTTTTT. Its protein product is CASSPPVGGNEKLFF.

The chain couples TRBV9 to TRBJ1-1; possible D gene TRBD1, 6 bases. The V and J ends lost 0 bases and 3 bases respectively, with 12 bases between them. CDR1 is SGDLS, CDR2 YYNGEE, per germline. The CDR3 is made up of 15 amino acids. DNA for the CDR3: TGTGCCAGCAGCGTAGGTTGGGAGGGGGACACTGAAGCTTTCTTT. This encodes CASSVGWEGDTEAFF.

In its sample, this clone was seen a few times. This chain joins TRBV6-5 and TRBJ1-5, with D unresolved. CDR3 length equals 12 residues. Germline V gene lookup returns CDR1 MNHEY and CDR2 SVGAGI. Trimming shortened V by 8 bases and J by 1 base, and 6 bases separated the two germline ends. The CDR3 sequence is CASGRSNQPQHF. CDR3 DNA sequence: TGTGCCAGCGGTAGAAGCAATCAGCCCCAGCATTTT.

The chain couples TRBV27 to TRBJ1-5, with D unclear. Trimming removed 5 bases at V and 0 bases at J, with 5 bases between. Germline CDR1 and CDR2: MNHEY and SMNVEV (reference sequence). This CDR3 has 13 amino acids. CDR3 in amino acids: CASSRGSNQPQHF. CDR3 in DNA: TGTGCCAGCAGTCGGGGTAGCAATCAGCCCCAGCATTTT.

This clone was detected once. V is TRBV6-6 and J is TRBJ2-3, with D maybe TRBD2 (5 bases). From germline, CDR1 is MNHNY and CDR2 SVGAGI (reference sequence). The CDR3 loop spans 15 amino acids. V dropped 0 bases and J dropped 0 bases, with 7 bases sitting between them. The CDR3 DNA follows: TGTGCCAGCAGTTACTCGAGAGGGAGCACAGATACGCAGTATTTT. It codes for CASSYSRGSTDTQYF.

The chain joins TRBV28 to TRBJ1-5, with TRBD1 matching over 8 bases. Germline CDR1 reads MDHEN; CDR2 reads SYDVKM. The CDR3 is made up of 14 amino acids. V gave up 6 bases and J gave up 4 bases; unmatched junction bases: 5. The CDR3 loop is CASSQGAGNQPQHF. CDR3 nucleotides: TGTGCCAGCAGCCAGGGGGCAGGGAATCAGCCCCAGCATTTT.

This clone was detected once. The rearrangement joins TRBV2 to TRBJ1-2; D not resolved. Germline CDR1 SNHLY, CDR2 FYNNEI. With 3 bases removed from V and 6 bases from J, the gap between germline ends came to 11 bases. This CDR3 has 13 amino acids. In DNA form, the CDR3 reads TGTGCCAGCAGTGATCCCGGGTTCAATGGCTACACCTTC. It translates to CASSDPGFNGYTF.

This chain links TRBV5-6 with TRBJ1-1; 10 bases map to TRBD1. CDR1 SGHDT and CDR2 YYEEEE come from the germline V gene. V lost 7 bases, J lost 4 bases, and 13 bases stayed unmatched. The CDR3 sequence is 16 residues long. CDR3 sequence: CASHPPAGTGVTEAFF. Here the CDR3 DNA reads TGTGCCAGCCACCCCCCGGCCGGGACAGGGGTCACTGAAGCTTTCTTT.